A selection of T cell receptor beta chains follows, all from one sample in a study of CD8 T cells in ankylosing spondylitis. TCRdb processed the 5' RACE reads anew with MiXCR; each CDR3 protein has one entry. Of about 240,000 distinct CDR3 sequences in the sample, approximately 9% are singletons; the top ten hold 6.8%. Sequenced: blood, either unsorted or a sorted T cell fraction (not recorded which). Source of these receptors: a male donor with ankylosing spondylitis or in good health (not recorded which). Each CDR3 is given with its conserved first and last residue. A D gene is named only where the DNA matches it firmly. Clone size appears in some rows only: once, few, many, or a class for an expanded clone.

TRBV14	TRBJ2-3	-	many	CASSQTGFTDTQYF	TGTGCCAGCAGCCAAACAGGATTCACAGATACGCAGTATTTT
TRBV29-1	TRBJ2-2	-	many	CSVMTGNTGELFF	TGCAGCGTTATGACAGGAAACACCGGGGAGCTGTTTTTT
TRBV5-1	TRBJ2-7	-	many	CASSLNPDGSRQYF	TGCGCCAGCAGCCTAAACCCGGACGGTTCGCGGCAGTACTTC
TRBV14	TRBJ1-6	-	many	CASTFPGRPNSPLHF	TGTGCCAGCACCTTTCCGGGACGCCCTAATTCACCCCTCCACTTT
TRBV5-1	TRBJ1-4	-	many	CASSRQSQNEKLFF	TGCGCCAGCAGCCGACAGAGCCAAAATGAAAAACTGTTTTTT
TRBV7-2	TRBJ2-7	-	few	CASSTGMDLQKQYF	TGTGCCAGCAGCACAGGCATGGACCTTCAGAAGCAGTACTTC
TRBV4-3	TRBJ2-3	TRBD2	many	CASSQDRLAGPNTQYF	TGCGCCAGCAGCCAAGATCGACTAGCGGGACCGAATACGCAGTATTTT
TRBV6-5	TRBJ2-2	TRBD1	many	CASSYGAATGVLTGELFF	TGTGCCAGCAGTTACGGGGCAGCCACAGGGGTCCTCACCGGGGAGCTGTTTTTT
TRBV5-1	TRBJ2-2	TRBD1	many	CASSLEKRRQGINTGELFF	TGCGCCAGCAGCTTAGAGAAAAGGCGACAGGGGATAAACACCGGGGAGCTGTTTTTT
TRBV7-2	TRBJ2-1	-	many	CATSVASLYNEQFF	TGTGCCACCTCGGTCGCTAGCCTCTACAATGAGCAGTTCTTC
TRBV12-3/TRBV12-4	TRBJ2-7	-	many	CASSWTVSLFYEQYF	TGTGCCAGCAGTTGGACCGTCAGTCTGTTCTACGAGCAGTACTTC
TRBV30	TRBJ1-1	-	many	CAWSRTEAFF	TGTGCCTGGAGTCGGACAGAAGCTTTCTTT
TRBV24-1	TRBJ2-1	-	many	CATSDEVSSYNEQFF	TGTGCCACCAGTGATGAGGTGAGCTCCTACAATGAGCAGTTCTTC
TRBV14	TRBJ2-3	-	many	CASSQAPGVRTDTQYF	TGTGCCAGCAGCCAAGCCCCGGGAGTCCGCACAGATACGCAGTATTTT
TRBV15	TRBJ2-3	TRBD2	many	CATSRVLAGGTDTQYF	TGTGCCACCAGCAGAGTTCTAGCGGGGGGCACAGATACGCAGTATTTT
TRBV5-1	TRBJ2-7	-	few	CASSLGAVGHEQYF	TGCGCCAGCAGCTTGGGGGCTGTGGGCCACGAGCAGTACTTC
TRBV12-5	TRBJ1-6	-	-	CASGLGGSYNSPLHF	TGTGCTAGTGGTTTGGGGGGGTCTTATAATTCACCCCTCCACTTT
TRBV5-5	TRBJ2-2	TRBD2	many	CASSFGLAGPGELFF	TGTGCCAGCAGCTTTGGACTAGCGGGGCCCGGGGAGCTGTTTTTT
TRBV20-1	TRBJ1-3	-	many	CSAPGAGVGRNTIYF	TGCAGTGCCCCAGGGGCAGGGGTTGGTAGAAACACCATATATTTT
TRBV19	TRBJ2-7	-	-	CASSPSEAGFTYEQYF	TGTGCCAGTAGTCCCTCAGAAGCAGGGTTCACCTACGAGCAGTACTTC
TRBV6-2/TRBV6-3	TRBJ2-1	TRBD2	many	CASSSLRGRGTSGRMDEQFF	TGTGCCAGCAGTTCCTTAAGGGGACGCGGGACTAGCGGAAGGATGGATGAGCAGTTCTTC
TRBV30	TRBJ1-6	-	few	CAWSADRGSPLHF	TGTGCCTGGAGTGCGGACCGAGGCTCACCCCTCCACTTT
TRBV5-1	TRBJ2-1	-	few	CASSLVEWNEQFF	TGCGCCAGCAGCTTGGTAGAGTGGAATGAGCAGTTCTTC
TRBV5-4	TRBJ2-1	TRBD2	few	CASSTGTSGSIGNEQFF	TGTGCCAGCAGCACCGGGACTAGTGGGTCGATTGGGAATGAGCAGTTCTTC
TRBV20-1	TRBJ2-1	TRBD2	many	CSARMVVAGENEQFF	TGCAGTGCTAGGATGGTGGTAGCGGGAGAAAATGAGCAGTTCTTC
TRBV7-8	TRBJ2-1	TRBD2	-	CASSLVEAGDYNEQFF	TGTGCCAGCAGCTTAGTAGAAGCGGGGGACTACAATGAGCAGTTCTTC
TRBV3-1	TRBJ2-1	TRBD2	once	CASSQATSGRSYNEQFF	TGTGCCAGCAGCCAAGCGACTAGCGGGAGGTCCTACAATGAGCAGTTCTTC
TRBV30	TRBJ2-1	-	many	CACETQGRVYNEQFF	TGTGCCTGCGAAACCCAGGGTAGGGTCTACAATGAGCAGTTCTTC
TRBV5-4	TRBJ1-2	-	-	CASSSDIPYGYTF	TGTGCCAGCAGCTCGGACATTCCCTATGGCTACACCTTC
TRBV7-2	TRBJ2-7	-	many	CASSFNSGYEQYF	TGTGCCAGCAGCTTTAACAGCGGCTACGAGCAGTACTTC
TRBV20-1	TRBJ1-1	-	many	CSASGEVRAFF	TGCAGTGCTAGCGGTGAGGTACGAGCTTTCTTT
TRBV12-3/TRBV12-4	TRBJ2-2	TRBD2	-	CASSLAGGPGGELFF	TGTGCCAGCAGCCTAGCGGGAGGGCCGGGCGGGGAGCTGTTTTTT
TRBV6-5	TRBJ2-3	-	many	CASSYSYAGVRSTDTQYF	TGTGCCAGCAGTTACTCGTACGCAGGGGTAAGGAGCACAGATACGCAGTATTTT
TRBV7-9	TRBJ2-1	-	many	CASSLERGTHNEQFF	TGTGCCAGCAGCTTAGAAAGGGGAACCCACAATGAGCAGTTCTTC
TRBV7-2	TRBJ2-7	-	many	CASSLAVNGVREQYF	TGTGCCAGCAGCTTAGCGGTGAATGGAGTTCGGGAGCAGTACTTC
TRBV3-1	TRBJ2-3	-	many	CASSPLGLWTQYF	TGTGCCAGCAGCCCCCTGGGCCTCTGGACGCAGTATTTT
TRBV20-1	TRBJ2-5	TRBD2	-	CSADQPGTSGGNQETQYF	TGCAGTGCCGATCAACCCGGGACTAGCGGGGGTAACCAAGAGACCCAGTACTTC
TRBV7-6	TRBJ1-1	-	few	CASSPVGDTEAFF	TGTGCCAGCAGCCCAGTGGGGGATACTGAAGCTTTCTTT
TRBV7-2	TRBJ1-5	TRBD1	-	CASSLRQGRNQPQHF	TGTGCCAGCAGCTTGCGACAGGGGAGAAATCAGCCCCAGCATTTT
TRBV10-3	TRBJ1-5	-	-	CAISESGSGNQPQHF	TGTGCCATCAGTGAGTCAGGGTCGGGCAATCAGCCCCAGCATTTT
TRBV5-6	TRBJ2-5	TRBD1	many	CASSFDRVEETQYF	TGTGCCAGCAGCTTCGACAGGGTGGAAGAGACCCAGTACTTC
TRBV12-3/TRBV12-4	TRBJ1-1	TRBD1	many	CASSGTGSTEAFF	TGTGCCAGCAGTGGGACAGGCAGTACTGAAGCTTTCTTT
TRBV6-2/TRBV6-3	TRBJ2-3	TRBD2	many	CASRERGRTDTQYF	TGTGCCAGCAGGGAGCGGGGGCGCACAGATACGCAGTATTTT
TRBV20-1	TRBJ1-3	-	many	CSARRFTGGPNLPGNTIYF	TGCAGTGCTAGAAGGTTTACGGGGGGCCCTAACTTGCCTGGAAACACCATATATTTT
TRBV5-1	TRBJ2-5	-	many	CASSGDLEETQYF	TGCGCCAGCAGTGGGGATTTAGAAGAGACCCAGTACTTC
TRBV14	TRBJ2-3	TRBD1	few	CASSQGAGGADTQYF	TGTGCCAGCAGCCAAGGGGCAGGGGGTGCAGATACGCAGTATTTT
TRBV4-3	TRBJ1-6	-	-	CASSQEVQEANSPLHF	TGCGCCAGCAGCCAAGAGGTGCAGGAAGCTAATTCACCCCTCCACTTT
TRBV5-1	TRBJ1-1	-	many	CASSLEGGRLEAFF	TGCGCCAGCAGCTTGGAAGGGGGGCGCCTTGAAGCTTTCTTT
TRBV7-2	TRBJ1-6	TRBD1	few	CASSMDRANSPLHF	TGTGCCAGCAGCATGGACAGGGCGAATTCACCCCTCCACTTT
TRBV5-1	TRBJ1-2	-	many	CASSLWASDYGYTF	TGCGCCAGCAGCTTGTGGGCATCTGACTATGGCTACACCTTC
TRBV19	TRBJ2-7	-	few	CASSILEGNEQYF	TGTGCCAGTAGTATTCTGGAGGGGAACGAGCAGTACTTC
TRBV4-1	TRBJ1-2	TRBD1	many	CASRAGGNYGYTF	TGCGCCAGCAGGGCAGGGGGGAACTATGGCTACACCTTC
TRBV18	TRBJ2-5	TRBD1	-	CASSPRTGVPEETQYF	TGTGCCAGCTCACCACGGACAGGGGTCCCGGAAGAGACCCAGTACTTC
TRBV20-1	TRBJ2-3	-	many	CSAIRHPLGTDTQYF	TGCAGTGCTATCAGACACCCATTGGGCACAGATACGCAGTATTTT
TRBV29-1	TRBJ1-5	TRBD1	many	CSVGQEIDQPQHF	TGCAGCGTGGGACAGGAAATCGATCAGCCCCAGCATTTT